One sample yielded the 16 T cell receptor beta chains listed below, sequenced in a study of cytomegalovirus exposure and HLA in healthy donors. PCR used 60 Vbeta primers and 13 Jbeta primers. Libraries were prepared by immunoSEQ multiplex PCR; TCRdb keeps only in-frame clonotypes and omits some of them. The data show about 190,000 clones, roughly 80% seen once. Sequenced: PBMCs. All receptors derive from a man aged 50 to 60 in good health and CMV-seronegative.

V and J are TRBV5-1 and TRBJ2-7; a possible D gene is TRBD1 (5 bases). The germline V and J ends were trimmed by 1 base and 3 bases, with 14 bases remaining between them. This CDR3 spans 15 amino acids. Germline V gene lookup returns CDR1 SGHRS and CDR2 YFSETQ. The DNA of the CDR3 is TGCGCCAGCAGCTTGCGAACAGGTATAGTCTACGAGCAGTACTTC. It is translated as CASSLRTGIVYEQYF.

J is TRBJ2-1 and V is TRBV4-1; 15 nucleotides agree with TRBD2. Per germline, CDR1 MGHRA and CDR2 YSYEKL. The CDR3 is made up of 20 amino acids. The junction had 12 bases not matched to a gene; V was cut back by 1 base and J by 5 bases. The CDR3 DNA is TGCGCCAGCAGCCAAGTATCATCGTGGACTAGCGGGGGGGGTAACAATGAGCAGTTCTTC. This encodes CASSQVSSWTSGGGNNEQFF.

This clone was observed a handful of times. The V call is TRBV10-1, the J call TRBJ2-2; D is possibly TRBD1 (5 bases). V was shortened by 1 base and J by 5 bases, with 8 bases between the two germline ends. This CDR3 has 14 amino acids. Germline V gene sequence: CDR1 WNHNN, CDR2 SYGVQD (reference sequence). CDR3 residues: CASSEYRSTGELFF. The CDR3 nucleotides read TGCGCCAGCAGTGAGTACAGGTCGACCGGGGAGCTGTTTTTT.

The rearrangement uses TRBV27 and TRBJ2-1; 8 positions match TRBD1. Germline V gives CDR1 MNHEY, CDR2 SMNVEV (reference sequence). With V trimmed by 6 bases and J by 8 bases, 18 bases remained unmatched. The CDR3 length is 17 residues. The DNA for the CDR3 is TGTGCCAGCAGCTCTACAGGGGGGACCCACGGACGTCATGAGCAGTTCTTC. This codes for CASSSTGGTHGRHEQFF.

The gene calls are TRBV5-1 and TRBJ2-3, with 7 nucleotides matching TRBD2. With 0 bases clipped from V and 2 bases from J, the junction kept 6 bases outside the gene matches. CDR3 length: 16 residues. CDR1 is SGHRS and CDR2 is YFSETQ in the germline V gene. The CDR3 DNA follows: TGCGCCAGCAGCTTGGCGGCCGGGACTACCACAGATACGCAGTATTTT. Its translation is CASSLAAGTTTDTQYF.

The chain carries TRBV6-1 and TRBJ2-7; 7 nucleotides agree with TRBD1. Germline CDR1 is MNHNS and CDR2 is SASEGT. The CDR3 loop spans 13 amino acids. The ends lost 6 bases at V and 0 bases at J; junction bases unmatched: 2. The CDR3 loop reads CASRTGFSYEQYF. The CDR3 DNA is TGTGCCAGCAGGACAGGGTTCTCCTACGAGCAGTACTTC.

This clone has just one count. J is TRBJ2-3 and V is TRBV15; D not certain. The CDR3 loop spans 14 amino acids. Trimming shortened V by 0 bases and J by 1 base, and 5 bases separated the two germline ends. Germline V lookup: CDR1 LNHNV, CDR2 YYDKDF (reference sequence). The CDR3 bases are TGTGCCACCAGCAGAGAGGCACGCACAGATACGCAGTATTTT. It codes for CATSREARTDTQYF. Combining the CDR3 with reference TRBV15 and TRBJ2-3 gives the whole variable domain DAMVIQNPRYQVTQFGKPVTLSCSQTLNHNVMYWYQQKSSQAPKLLFHYYDKDFNNEADTPDNFQSRRPNTSFCFLDIRSPGLGDTAMYLCATSREARTDTQYFGPGTRLTVL.

The V gene is TRBV19, the J gene TRBJ1-2; a weak D match, TRBD1 (6 bases). The CDR3 spans 18 residues. V was shortened by 6 bases and J by 0 bases, with 23 bases between the two germline ends. Germline CDR1 LNHDA, CDR2 SQIVND (reference sequence). CDR3 residues: CASSLIGNRAEANYGYTF. The CDR3 bases are TGTGCCAGTAGCTTAATAGGTAACAGGGCAGAAGCTAACTATGGCTACACCTTC. Supplemented by reference TRBV19 and TRBJ1-2, the full variable domain reads DGGITQSPKYLFRKEGQNVTLSCEQNLNHDAMYWYRQDPGQGLRLIYYSQIVNDFQKGDIAEGYSVSREKKESFPLTVTSAQKNPTAFYLCASSLIGNRAEANYGYTFGSGTRLTVV.

J is TRBJ1-2 and V is TRBV7-2; a weak D match, TRBD1 (6 bases). This CDR3 region has 13 residues. V was trimmed by 5 bases and J by 7 bases, leaving 14 bases between them. Per germline, CDR1 SGHTA and CDR2 FQGNSA. DNA for the CDR3: TGTGCCAGCAGCGATTCAGGGGTGGGTGGCTACACCTTC. Translated, it gives CASSDSGVGGYTF. Combining the CDR3 with reference TRBV7-2 and TRBJ1-2 gives the whole variable domain GAGVSQSPSNKVTEKGKDVELRCDPISGHTALYWYRQSLGQGLEFLIYFQGNSAPDKSGLPSDRFSAERTGGSVSTLTIQRTQQEDSAVYLCASSDSGVGGYTFGSGTRLTVV.

This rearrangement joins TRBV30 to TRBJ1-4, with 8 positions matching TRBD1. The CDR3 is 13 amino acids. The junction had 5 bases not matched to a gene; V was cut back by 3 bases and J by 8 bases. The germline V gene has CDR1 GTSNPN and CDR2 SVGIG (reference sequence). The CDR3 region is CAWSDRGWEKLFF. For the CDR3, the DNA is TGTGCCTGGAGCGACAGGGGTTGGGAAAAACTGTTTTTT.

The J gene is TRBJ2-2, the V gene TRBV30; D remains ambiguous. The CDR3 loop spans 16 amino acids. Between the trimmed V and J ends, which lost 0 bases and 3 bases, there was a span of 14 bases. In germline, CDR1 is GTSNPN, CDR2 SVGIG (reference sequence). This CDR3 is CAWSVPTRLDTGELFF. The CDR3 DNA reads TGTGCCTGGAGTGTACCCACTCGCCTTGACACCGGGGAGCTGTTTTTT.

V usage is TRBV27 and J usage is TRBJ1-2; D gene ambiguous. CDR1 and CDR2 from the germline V gene are MNHEY and SMNVEV (reference sequence). Trimming removed 6 bases from V and 2 bases from J, with 13 bases in between. CDR3 length equals 14 residues. CDR3 nucleotide sequence: TGTGCCAGCAGGCAGGAAACGGGGAACTATGGCTACACCTTC. Protein product: CASRQETGNYGYTF.

This chain joins TRBV19 and TRBJ1-5; 8 bases match TRBD1. The CDR3 has 13 amino acids. Trimming at V came to 8 bases and at J to 4 bases, leaving 4 bases not matched to a gene. Germline loops: CDR1 LNHDA, CDR2 SQIVND (reference sequence). The chain's CDR3 is CASSDRENQPQHF. The CDR3 DNA is TGTGCCAGTTCGGACAGGGAAAATCAGCCCCAGCATTTT.

The chain employs TRBV18 and TRBJ2-7, with D possibly being TRBD1 (5 bases). Trimming pared 2 bases from V and 3 bases from J, leaving 8 bases between. CDR1 and CDR2 from the germline V gene are KGHSH and LQKENI. The CDR3 length is 13 residues. CDR3 sequence: CASSPTRVYEQYF. CDR3 coding DNA: TGTGCCAGCTCACCAACCAGGGTCTACGAGCAGTACTTC.

The genes are TRBV4-3 and TRBJ2-1; tentative D call: TRBD2 (5 bases). V was pared by 4 bases and J by 0 bases, with 13 bases between. This CDR3 is 16 amino acids long. CDR1 is LGHNA and CDR2 is YSLEER in the germline V gene. The CDR3 DNA reads as TGCGCCAGCAGCCCGGGGTGGAGTGACTCCTACAATGAGCAGTTCTTC. Translating gives CASSPGWSDSYNEQFF.

This clone showed up just a few times. The rearrangement links TRBV28 to TRBJ2-3; a weak D match, TRBD2 (5 bases). CDR1 and CDR2 from the germline V gene are MDHEN and SYDVKM. V was cut by 3 bases and J by 1 base, with 17 bases left in between. The CDR3 spans 17 residues. Here the CDR3 DNA reads TGTGCCAGCAGTTTTCCGAAACCTTTGAGGGGCACAGATACGCAGTATTTT. Residues: CASSFPKPLRGTDTQYF.